The 20 T cell receptor beta chains below all came from one sample that was sequenced in a study of T-cell reconstitution after alpha-beta-depleted transplantation in children. Unique molecular identifiers tagged the TCRbeta library. Each CDR3 protein gets one entry after TCRdb re-called the PCR reads with MiXCR. Of 130,000 to 150,000 distinct CDR3 sequences listed, 8.5% to 10% are singletons. Sequenced material: PBMCs, mostly from graft donor cells, taken 180 days after TCRalphabeta/CD19-depleted stem cell transplant. These receptors were taken from a female patient aged 2 to 10 who had a stem cell transplant for congenital amegakaryocytic thrombocytopenia, so the T cells may come from the graft donor.

This clonotype was seen a handful of times. The chain is built from TRBV10-3 and TRBJ2-1, with a possible D match to TRBD2 (6 bases). CDR1 is ENHRY, CDR2 SYGVKD, per germline. The CDR3 has 14 residues. V was trimmed by 0 bases and J by 8 bases, leaving 11 bases between them. The chain's CDR3 is CAISESTRSDEQFF. CDR3 nucleotides: TGTGCCATCAGTGAGTCGACTAGATCGGATGAGCAGTTCTTC.

There are many counts of this clonotype. A much more abundant neighbour one base away suggests this may be a read error. The chain links TRBV3-1 to TRBJ2-6; a possible D gene is TRBD1 (5 bases). Germline CDR1 is LGHDT and CDR2 is YNNKEL (reference sequence). The CDR3 loop spans 15 amino acids. The CDR3 DNA follows: TGTGCCAGCAGCCAAGTCGCATCTGGGGCCAACGGCCTGACTTTC. It is translated as CASSQVASGANGLTF.

V usage is TRBV29-1 and J usage is TRBJ2-1; 10 positions match TRBD2. This CDR3 contains 14 residues. With V trimmed by 4 bases and J by 4 bases, 4 bases remained unmatched. Germline lookup yields CDR1 SQVTM and CDR2 ANQGSEA. This CDR3 reads CSVGASGSYNEQFF. The CDR3 DNA sequence: TGCAGCGTTGGGGCTAGCGGGAGTTACAATGAGCAGTTCTTC.

This clonotype appeared many times. The chain carries TRBV3-1 and TRBJ2-3, with 13 positions matching TRBD2. Trimming at V came to 4 bases and at J to 7 bases, leaving 5 bases not matched to a gene. In germline, CDR1 is LGHDT, CDR2 YNNKEL (reference sequence). The CDR3 is 15 amino acids. The CDR3 bases are TGTGCCAGCAGCCGCGGGACTAGCGGGAAGAATACGCAGTATTTT. As protein: CASSRGTSGKNTQYF.

Of note for this clonotype: A much larger clone lies a single base off, so this may be a read error. This chain connects TRBV12-3 or TRBV12-4 to TRBJ2-2; D not resolved. The V end was cut by 2 bases, the J end by 6 bases, with 10 bases between. The CDR3 is 14 residues long. For the CDR3, the DNA is TGTGCCAGCAGTTTACGGATAGCCCCCGGGGAGCTGTTTTTT. Encoded protein: CASSLRIAPGELFF.

This chain connects TRBV20-1 to TRBJ2-7; TRBD2 matches 10 bases. Per the germline V gene, CDR1 is DFQATT and CDR2 is SNEGSKA (reference sequence). This CDR3 spans 14 amino acids. V lost 2 bases to trimming and J lost 5 bases; unmatched junction nucleotides: 6. The CDR3 region is CSARRLAGHHEQYF. CDR3 DNA sequence: TGCAGTGCTAGAAGACTAGCGGGTCACCACGAGCAGTACTTC.

This clonotype was found many times. The chain combines TRBV12-3 or TRBV12-4 with TRBJ2-2; TRBD1 matches 7 bases. The CDR3 is made up of 16 amino acids. The junction had 13 bases not matched to a gene; V was cut back by 7 bases and J by 5 bases. DNA for the CDR3: TGTGCCAGCAACTTCGAACAGGGGTTCGGTACCGGGGAGCTGTTTTTT. Translation gives CASNFEQGFGTGELFF.

This clonotype was counted ten times or more. V usage is TRBV12-3 or TRBV12-4 and J usage is TRBJ2-7, with D unclear. The length of the CDR3 is 13 residues. V lost 3 bases, J lost 2 bases, and 8 bases lay in between. CDR3 region: CASSFTATYEQYF. CDR3 bases: TGTGCCAGCAGTTTTACCGCCACCTACGAGCAGTACTTC.

The chain carries TRBV12-3 or TRBV12-4 and TRBJ2-3; D is undetermined. This CDR3 has 13 residues. The V end was cut by 6 bases, the J end by 3 bases, with 10 bases between. CDR3 bases: TGTGCCAGCAGGAAGGCAGAAACAGATACGCAGTATTTT. Protein: CASRKAETDTQYF.

The V call is TRBV3-1, the J call TRBJ2-3; D assignment may be TRBD1 or TRBD2 (5 bases each). Germline V CDR1 and CDR2: LGHDT, YNNKEL (reference sequence). CDR3 length: 17 amino acids. Trimming pared 7 bases from V and 4 bases from J, leaving 24 bases between. The CDR3 bases are TGTGCCAGCACCCCCAATTGGGGCAGCGGTCGATCAGATACGCAGTATTTT. Amino acid sequence: CASTPNWGSGRSDTQYF.

Ten or more counts support this clonotype. The V gene is TRBV20-1, the J gene TRBJ1-2; D gene uncertain. Germline values: CDR1 DFQATT, CDR2 SNEGSKA (reference sequence). V lost 4 bases and J 2 bases, leaving 14 bases between the germline ends. This CDR3 has 14 amino acids. The CDR3 sequence is CSAMRPTSNYGYTF. CDR3 in DNA: TGCAGTGCTATGAGACCGACTTCAAACTATGGCTACACCTTC.

The table lists this clonotype with many counts. The J gene is TRBJ2-7, the V gene TRBV20-1; no firm D call. V lost 3 bases and J 3 bases, leaving 12 bases between the germline ends. Per the germline V gene, CDR1 is DFQATT and CDR2 is SNEGSKA (reference sequence). The CDR3 is made up of 13 amino acids. In nucleotides, the CDR3 is TGCAGTGCTAGGGGGTTACGGATCTACGAGCAGTACTTC. Translated, it gives CSARGLRIYEQYF.

This clonotype showed up many times. The genes are TRBV28 and TRBJ1-2, with 7 bases matching TRBD1. Losses at the gene ends were 6 bases for V and 7 bases for J; bases not matched to a gene: 14. The CDR3 has 15 amino acids. Germline CDR1 is MDHEN and CDR2 is SYDVKM. This chain's CDR3 is CASSTGGQITRGYTF. DNA for the CDR3: TGTGCCAGCAGCACGGGGGGACAGATAACGCGTGGCTACACCTTC.

This clonotype has at least ten counts. The chain recombines TRBV20-1 with TRBJ1-6; D is ambiguous. The V end lost 6 bases, the J end lost 5 bases, and 17 bases lay between the germline ends. The length of the CDR3 is 15 residues. Germline lookup yields CDR1 DFQATT and CDR2 SNEGSKA (reference sequence). CDR3 protein: CSASQFRRNNSPLHF. CDR3 bases: TGCAGTGCGTCTCAGTTCCGAAGGAATAATTCACCCCTCCACTTT.

This chain uses TRBV12-3 or TRBV12-4 with TRBJ2-1; TRBD1 matches 7 bases. The V and J ends lost 3 bases and 5 bases, in that order; junction bases with no gene match: 13. This CDR3 region has 17 residues. Written as DNA, the CDR3 is TGTGCCAGCAGTTTTCCGACAGGGTACATCGGGCACAATGAGCAGTTCTTC. Encoded protein: CASSFPTGYIGHNEQFF.

The chain combines TRBV3-1 with TRBJ2-1; D is tentatively TRBD1 or TRBD2 (5 bases each). The CDR3 totals 15 residues. V was cut by 5 bases and J by 1 base, with 12 bases left in between. Germline V gene sequence: CDR1 LGHDT, CDR2 YNNKEL (reference sequence). The CDR3 sequence: CASSERGVSYNEQFF. For the CDR3, the DNA is TGTGCCAGCAGCGAAAGAGGGGTGTCCTACAATGAGCAGTTCTTC.

V usage is TRBV7-2 and J usage is TRBJ2-7, with 8 bases aligning to TRBD2. There are 11 residues in the CDR3. Germline CDR1 reads SGHTA; CDR2 reads FQGNSA. In DNA, the CDR3 is TGTGCGAGCGGGGGTGCCTACGAGCAGTACTTC. Protein sequence: CASGGAYEQYF.

This clonotype came up a few times. The rearrangement links TRBV27 to TRBJ2-1, with 7 bases fitting TRBD2. CDR1 is MNHEY, CDR2 SMNVEV, per germline (reference sequence). V dropped 6 bases and J dropped 4; count of bases not matched to a gene: 9. The CDR3 contains 15 residues. The CDR3 region has the DNA TGTGCCAGCAGCCCGAGCGGGACCACTTACAATGAGCAGTTCTTC. Protein product: CASSPSGTTYNEQFF.

This clonotype occurred many times. The V gene is TRBV10-3, the J gene TRBJ1-3; no definite D call. Per the germline V gene, CDR1 is ENHRY and CDR2 is SYGVKD. With 6 bases removed from V and 0 bases from J, the gap between germline ends came to 18 bases. This CDR3 comprises 17 residues. CDR3 sequence reads: CAISEATRRGSGNTIYF. CDR3 nucleotide sequence: TGTGCCATCAGCGAGGCTACCCGACGGGGCTCTGGAAACACCATATATTTT.

This clonotype was detected only a few times. This chain connects TRBV6-1 to TRBJ1-3; D perhaps matches TRBD1 (5 bases). Germline CDR1 reads MNHNS; CDR2 reads SASEGT. The CDR3 loop spans 16 amino acids. The V end lost 6 bases, the J end lost 2 bases, and 17 bases lay between the germline ends. The chain's CDR3 is CASRDEPGATGNTIYF. DNA for the CDR3: TGTGCCAGCAGAGATGAGCCCGGGGCGACTGGAAACACCATATATTTT.